The TCR beta chain under discussion was sequenced for a study of T cells in tumors after PD-1 blockade. Turning to the study itself: During anti-PD-1 treatment, some patients continued daily vismodegib 150 mg. Study-wide points: Peripheral recruitment is suggested, as some novel exhausted tumor clones were in pre-treatment blood.

TCRdb's table, derived via immunoSEQ multiplex PCR, lists solely in-frame clones and lacks some. The table shows approximately 30,000 clones, with around 72% occurring only once. Germline CDR1 reads SGHTA; CDR2 reads FQGNSA. The CDR3 contains 16 residues. V lost 1 base and J lost 4, with 14 bases in between. About this clone: The antigen is unknown.

Specimen: PBMCs, collected after anti-PD-1 treatment. This TCR came from a human donor with basal cell carcinoma. The chain has TRBV7-2 and TRBJ1-5, with D perhaps matching TRBD1 (5 bases). The DNA of the CDR3 is TGTGCCAGCAGCTTAGTTGGGGGGGTCGGGAATCAGCCCCAGCATTTT. Translated, it gives CASSLVGGVGNQPQHF.